Described below is a single T cell receptor beta chain sequence and its context. There is no known antigen for this receptor. No base-level quality is on record; no much larger clone is a single base apart. The immunoSEQ Assay, a bias-controlled multiplex PCR, was used to amplify TCRbeta CDR3 regions from genomic DNA. The source study handled its data this way. The number of nucleated cells in each sample was estimated by amplification of reference gene primers within the assay. To quantify the absolute abundance of each unique TCRbeta CDR3 rearrangement, sequence reads were collapsed and filtered. For each sample, productive Simpson clonality was calculated by taking the square root of Simpson's diversity index across productive rearrangements. TCRdb took over this immuneACCESS table, retaining in-frame rearrangements with V and J assigned. Such tables are incomplete; in checked studies, under half of the missing clones stem from an unresolved V gene, and the remainder is unexplained. The DNA was the basis for D and trimming; V, J and clone size are from that table. The sample table records 95,000 to 150,000 clones; about 85% of these occur just once. Of the sample, 11% falls within the top ten clones.

Each collaborating institution followed its own protocols to collect whole blood in K2EDTA tubes. For TCRbeta analysis, collaborators shipped samples in one of three forms: frozen whole blood, isolated PBMCs, or DNA extracted from either of those sample types. This entry comes from a study of blood T cell repertoires in COVID-19 (dated by TCRdb to about 2020). Regarding the study in general: Samples covering the acute and convalescent phases of COVID-19 were provided by collaborators in the United States, Italy and Spain. The material from the prospective study consisted of cDNA or gDNA derived from T cells, B-cell-depleted T cells, or PBMCs. Where available, HLA class I and class II types were obtained from metadata supplied by the sample provider rather than from assay-based typing. Deeply sampled blood TCRbeta repertoires from subjects exposed to, actively infected with, or recovered from COVID-19 were included in the dataset. The repertoires were released in a freely available public database meant as a resource for research on the immune response to SARS-CoV-2. A de-identified subject ID, COVID-19 status, age in years and sex were almost always included in the sample metadata. Samples were obtained from the ongoing ImmuneRACE study (first 160 participants) and from 1,254 subjects provided by 6 global collaborators.

Ends trimmed: V by 3 bases, J by 6 bases; bases unmatched to a gene: 3. CDR1 and CDR2, looked up from the germline V gene (reference sequence), are DFQATT and SNEGSKA. The CDR3 sequence holds 13 residues, the cysteine and phenylalanine included. Only the CDR3 portion is preserved as DNA: 39 bases, with reading frame beginning at the first base. The full study reports these points: Clinical and demographic metadata were provided uncurated, with the amount varying by source and participant.

The sequenced sample consisted of peripheral blood. In this chain, TRBV20-1 is recombined with TRBJ2-1; 9 central bases correspond to TRBD2. This TCR was sampled from a man older than 75 with acute or convalescent COVID-19. Here the CDR3 is given as CSASSGRGNEQFF. The sequenced DNA is TGCAGTGCTAGTAGCGGGAGAGGCAATGAGCAGTTCTTC.